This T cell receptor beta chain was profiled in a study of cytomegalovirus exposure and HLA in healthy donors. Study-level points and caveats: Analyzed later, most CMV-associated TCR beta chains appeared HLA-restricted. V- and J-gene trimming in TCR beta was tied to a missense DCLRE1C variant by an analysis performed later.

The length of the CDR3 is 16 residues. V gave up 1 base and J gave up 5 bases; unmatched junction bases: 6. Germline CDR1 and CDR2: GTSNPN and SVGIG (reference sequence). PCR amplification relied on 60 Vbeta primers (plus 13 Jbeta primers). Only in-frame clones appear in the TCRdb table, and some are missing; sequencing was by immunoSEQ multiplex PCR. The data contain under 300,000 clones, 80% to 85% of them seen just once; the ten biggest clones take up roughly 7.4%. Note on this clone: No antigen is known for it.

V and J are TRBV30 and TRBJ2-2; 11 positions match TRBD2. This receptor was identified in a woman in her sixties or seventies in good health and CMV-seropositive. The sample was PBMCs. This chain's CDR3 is CAWSAARTSGTGELFF. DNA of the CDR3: TGTGCCTGGAGTGCAGCCCGGACTAGCGGGACCGGGGAGCTGTTTTTT.